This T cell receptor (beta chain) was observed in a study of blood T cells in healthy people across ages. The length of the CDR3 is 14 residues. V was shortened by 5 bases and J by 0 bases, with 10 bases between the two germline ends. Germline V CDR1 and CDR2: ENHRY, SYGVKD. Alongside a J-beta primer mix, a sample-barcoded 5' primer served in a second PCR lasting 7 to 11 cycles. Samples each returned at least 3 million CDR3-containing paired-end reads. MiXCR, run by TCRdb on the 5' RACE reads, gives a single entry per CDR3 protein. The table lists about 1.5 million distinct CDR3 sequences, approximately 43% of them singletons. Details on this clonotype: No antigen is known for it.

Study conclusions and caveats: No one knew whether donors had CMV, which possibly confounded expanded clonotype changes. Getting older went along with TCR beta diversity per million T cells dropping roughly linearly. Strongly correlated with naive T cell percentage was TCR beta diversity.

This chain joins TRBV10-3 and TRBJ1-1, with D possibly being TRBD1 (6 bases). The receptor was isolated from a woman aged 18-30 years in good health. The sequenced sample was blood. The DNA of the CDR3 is TGTGCCATCAGTAAGGACAGCATGAACACTGAAGCTTTCTTT. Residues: CAISKDSMNTEAFF.